This T cell receptor (beta chain) is from a study of blood T cell repertoires in COVID-19 (dated by TCRdb to 2020 to 2021). With regard to the full study: Samples from collaborators originated in the United States, Italy and Spain and spanned both the acute and convalescent phases of COVID-19. Samples were obtained from the ongoing ImmuneRACE study (first 160 participants) and from over a thousand subjects provided by 6 global collaborators. Deeply sampled blood TCRbeta repertoires from subjects exposed to, actively infected with, or recovered from COVID-19 were included in the dataset. The material from the prospective study consisted of cDNA or gDNA derived from T cells, B-cell-depleted T cells, or PBMCs. HLA class I and class II types, where available, came from metadata supplied by the sample provider rather than from assay-based typing. A freely available public database, intended as a resource for researchers studying the immune response to SARS-CoV-2, is where the repertoires were released. A de-identified subject ID, COVID-19 status, age in years and sex were almost always included in the sample metadata. Results the study describes overall, beyond this receptor: How much clinical and demographic metadata was included differed by source and by participant, and the metadata was provided uncurated.

Participants in the prospective study were aged about 18 to 90 years, lived in some 24 United States geographic areas, and enrolled through a virtual design. In the prospective study, cohorts were assigned on the basis of participant-reported clinical history obtained from a screening survey and a study questionnaire. Recovered participants in ImmuneRACE Cohort 3 were defined as having two consecutive negative NP/OP PCR tests, clearance from a healthcare professional, or resolution of symptoms. In the prospective study, whole blood, serum and a nasopharyngeal or oropharyngeal swab were collected from each participant by mobile phlebotomists. Additional blood draws and questionnaires over an approximately two-month period could optionally be provided by prospective study participants. Blood samples from the prospective study were shipped frozen or at room temperature prior to DNA extraction. The CDR3 goes from the cysteine to the phenylalanine over 15 residues. Only the CDR3 DNA is retained, 45 bases long and in frame from the first base. V sheds 2 bases and J sheds 3 bases, leaving 11 bases between their ends. Reading the germline V gene gives CDR1 MGHDK and CDR2 SYGVNS.

TCRbeta CDR3 regions were amplified from genomic DNA using the immunoSEQ Assay, a bias-controlled multiplex PCR. The paper's data handling went like this. The number of nucleated cells in each sample was estimated by amplification of reference gene primers within the assay. To quantify the absolute abundance of each unique TCRbeta CDR3 rearrangement, sequence reads were collapsed and filtered. For each sample, productive Simpson clonality was calculated as the square root of Simpson's diversity index across productive rearrangements. TCRdb holds this immuneACCESS table with in-frame rearrangements only. Some clones are missing; in checked studies, unresolved V genes explain under half, and the rest has no known cause. The V and J calls and clone size come from that table; D and trimming were worked out from the DNA. For this sample there are under 350,000 clones; under 90% appear just once. Of the sample, about 4% falls within the top ten clones.

A word on this clone: The clone's antigen remains unknown. Base qualities are not recorded, but no much larger clone differs from it by a single base.

The receptor comes from a man younger than 40 who had recovered from COVID-19. The sequencing sample was made of PBMCs or T cells enriched from blood (not recorded which). The V and J segments used are TRBV25-1 and TRBJ2-1; matching of 5 bases hints at TRBD1 as the D gene. The CDR3 corresponds to CASSEVDSLYNEQFF. The bases are TGTGCCAGCAGTGAAGTCGACAGCCTCTACAATGAGCAGTTCTTC.